These 24 T cell receptor beta chains were all obtained from the same sample, sequenced in a study of long-term antiretroviral therapy in people with HIV. At survey level, the immunoSEQ assay was run in its v3.0 version. Assay used: immunoSEQ multiplex PCR; TCRdb lists only in-frame clones, some missing. The data contain 20,000 to 30,000 clones, 79% of them singletons. Sequenced here: unsorted PBMCs, sampled 1.2 years after starting antiretroviral therapy. The receptor source for this set is a woman between 40 and 50 years old with HIV.

The chain recombines TRBV5-1 with TRBJ1-2; 8 bases fit TRBD1. Germline V gives CDR1 SGHRS, CDR2 YFSETQ. CDR3 size: 14 residues. Trimming removed 4 bases from V and 5 bases from J; junction bases left unmatched: 7. The CDR3 loop is CASSPDRVDYGYTF. Written as DNA, the CDR3 is TGCGCCAGCAGCCCGGACAGGGTTGATTATGGCTACACCTTC.

In nucleotides, the CDR3 is TGTGCCAGCAGCCAATTTGGGCAGCCTAGATACAATGAGCAGTTCTTC. It yields the protein CASSQFGQPRYNEQFF. The V call is TRBV14, the J call TRBJ2-1; D gene uncertain. Trimming left V 2 bases short and J 4 bases short, with 15 bases between. The CDR3 sequence is 16 residues long. Germline V gene sequence: CDR1 SGHDN, CDR2 FVKESK. Combining the CDR3 with reference TRBV14 and TRBJ2-1 gives the whole variable domain EAGVTQFPSHSVIEKGQTVTLRCDPISGHDNLYWYRRVMGKEIKFLLHFVKESKQDESGMPNNRFLAERTGGTYSTLKVQPAELEDSGVYFCASSQFGQPRYNEQFFGPGTRLTVL.

This clone showed up just once. The chain uses TRBV5-4 and TRBJ2-1, with 10 bases identical to TRBD2. Trimming at V came to 4 bases and at J to 9 bases, leaving 10 bases not matched to a gene. This CDR3 contains 15 residues. Germline loops: CDR1 SGHNT, CDR2 YYREEE (reference sequence). This chain's CDR3 is CASSPTSGTLGEQFF. The DNA of the CDR3 is TGTGCCAGCAGCCCAACTAGCGGGACATTGGGTGAGCAGTTCTTC.

This clone was counted once. The V call is TRBV5-6, the J call TRBJ1-1; TRBD1 is a possible D gene (5 bases). Germline assignment: CDR1 SGHDT and CDR2 YYEEEE. The V gene lost 1 base and the J gene lost 0 bases, with 19 bases spanning the gap. CDR3 length: 18 amino acids. CDR3 nucleotides: TGTGCCAGCAGCTTGTATATGGGGTGGGACGGTGTGAACACTGAAGCTTTCTTT. Translating it yields CASSLYMGWDGVNTEAFF. The full variable domain, its missing parts supplied by reference TRBV5-6 and TRBJ1-1, is DAGVTQSPTHLIKTRGQQVTLRCSPKSGHDTVSWYQQALGQGPQFIFQYYEEEERQRGNFPDRFSGHQFPNYSSELNVNALLLGDSALYLCASSLYMGWDGVNTEAFFGQGTRLTVV.

This chain uses TRBV15 with TRBJ2-2; no reliable D call. Per germline, CDR1 LNHNV and CDR2 YYDKDF (reference sequence). V lost 0 bases to trimming and J lost 7 bases, with 6 bases between them. The length of the CDR3 is 13 residues. CDR3 sequence reads: CATSRDGRGELFF. CDR3 sequence (DNA): TGTGCCACCAGCAGAGATGGGCGCGGGGAGCTGTTTTTT.

The table lists this clone with a few counts. This chain joins TRBV7-6 and TRBJ1-4; D might be TRBD1 (5 bases). V lost 0 bases and J 6 bases, leaving 14 bases between the germline ends. Germline values: CDR1 SGHVS, CDR2 FNYEAQ. The CDR3 covers 16 residues. The CDR3 sequence: CASSLASSGEDEKLFF. CDR3 in DNA: TGTGCCAGCAGCTTAGCGTCATCGGGGGAGGATGAAAAACTGTTTTTT.

This rearrangement joins TRBV19 to TRBJ2-7, with TRBD2 as a possible D gene (5 bases). Trimming pared 5 bases from V and 6 bases from J, leaving 23 bases between. Germline-derived CDR1 and CDR2 are LNHDA and SQIVND (reference sequence). The CDR3 is 16 amino acids. The CDR3 reads CASSPRGGSGTGEQYF. The CDR3 DNA reads as TGTGCCAGTAGTCCAAGAGGCGGGTCGGGAACTGGCGAGCAGTACTTC.

The chain is built from TRBV6-1 and TRBJ2-7; 12 bases map to TRBD1. The ends lost 3 bases at V and 3 bases at J; junction bases unmatched: 3. The CDR3 covers 15 residues. The germline gives CDR1 MNHNS, CDR2 SASEGT. DNA for the CDR3: TGTGCCAGCAGTGACGGGACAGGGGGCATCTACGAGCAGTACTTC. This sequence encodes CASSDGTGGIYEQYF.

This chain links TRBV30 with TRBJ1-6, with D possibly matching TRBD1 (5 bases). Germline loops: CDR1 GTSNPN, CDR2 SVGIG (reference sequence). CDR3 length equals 13 residues. Trimming took 5 bases from V and 6 from J, leaving 11 bases between them. CDR3 amino acids: CAWQGVANSPLHF. DNA of the CDR3: TGTGCCTGGCAAGGGGTTGCTAATTCACCCCTCCACTTT. The entire variable domain, with the rest obtained from reference TRBV30 and TRBJ1-6, is as follows: SQTIHQWPATLVQPVGSPLSLECTVEGTSNPNLYWYRQAAGRGLQLLFYSVGIGQISSEVPQNLSASRPQDRQFILSSKKLLLSDSGFYLCAWQGVANSPLHFGNGTRLTVT.

There are a few counts of this clone. This rearrangement joins TRBV11-2 to TRBJ2-3; D unresolved. CDR3 size: 12 residues. CDR1 and CDR2 (germline): SGHAT, FQNNGV. V was shortened by 5 bases and J by 4 bases, with 7 bases between the two germline ends. This CDR3 is CASSLSSDTQYF. DNA of the CDR3: TGTGCCAGCAGCCTTTCCTCAGATACGCAGTATTTT. Filled out from reference TRBV11-2 and TRBJ2-3, the complete variable domain reads EAGVAQSPRYKIIEKRQSVAFWCNPISGHATLYWYQQILGQGPKLLIQFQNNGVVDDSQLPKDRFSAERLKGVDSTLKIQPAKLEDSAVYLCASSLSSDTQYFGPGTRLTVL.

This clone occurred a few times. The V and J genes are TRBV5-4 and TRBJ1-1; D is uncertain. The CDR3 extends over 14 amino acids. CDR1 SGHNT and CDR2 YYREEE come from the germline V gene (reference sequence). With 2 bases removed from V and 5 bases from J, the gap between germline ends came to 13 bases. CDR3 sequence (DNA): TGTGCCAGCAGCTTAGAAGGGTGGTTAACTGAAGCTTTCTTT. Translation: CASSLEGWLTEAFF.

The V gene is TRBV30, the J gene TRBJ2-4; D is uncertain. The germline gives CDR1 GTSNPN, CDR2 SVGIG (reference sequence). V lost 3 bases and J 7 bases, leaving 13 bases between the germline ends. This CDR3 is 13 amino acids long. The CDR3 protein is CAWRSFSRNIQYF. The CDR3 DNA sequence: TGTGCCTGGAGATCTTTTAGCCGGAACATTCAGTACTTC.

The V and J genes are TRBV5-1 and TRBJ2-2, with D possibly being TRBD1 (5 bases). With 1 base removed from V and 0 bases from J, the gap between germline ends came to 10 bases. In germline, CDR1 is SGHRS, CDR2 YFSETQ. This CDR3 contains 16 residues. CDR3 nucleotide sequence: TGCGCCAGCAGCTTGACAGGCTTCGCGAACACCGGGGAGCTGTTTTTT. It yields the protein CASSLTGFANTGELFF.

This clone appeared once. This chain uses TRBV5-1 with TRBJ2-7, with 7 positions matching TRBD1. Germline-derived CDR1 and CDR2 are SGHRS and YFSETQ. Trimming took 5 bases from V and 3 from J; bases not matched to a gene: 5. CDR3 length: 13 residues. The CDR3: CASRTGNFYEQYF. DNA for the CDR3: TGCGCCAGCAGGACAGGGAACTTCTACGAGCAGTACTTC.

The rearrangement links TRBV19 to TRBJ2-7; D might be TRBD2 (6 bases). Deletions cut 4 bases from V and 2 bases from J, with 12 bases between. Germline loops: CDR1 LNHDA, CDR2 SQIVND (reference sequence). CDR3 length: 14 residues. The CDR3: CASSTRGLAYEQYF. The CDR3 DNA is TGTGCCAGTAGTACGAGGGGACTGGCCTACGAGCAGTACTTC.

This CDR3 reads CASSSRAGRAFF. The CDR3 nucleotides are TGTGCCAGCAGCTCCCGGGCAGGGCGAGCTTTCTTT. The chain combines TRBV7-8 with TRBJ1-1, with D perhaps matching TRBD1 (5 bases). Germline V gives CDR1 SGHVS, CDR2 FQNEAQ. The CDR3 contains 12 residues. V was cut by 4 bases and J by 10 bases, with 13 bases left in between.

The genes are TRBV5-4 and TRBJ1-1; 8 bases map to TRBD1. Germline trimming cut 2 bases from V and 10 bases from J; bases unmatched to any gene: 13. The CDR3 extends over 15 amino acids. CDR1 is SGHNT and CDR2 is YYREEE in the germline V gene (reference sequence). The CDR3 reads CASSLGTKRQGRAFF. CDR3 coding DNA: TGTGCCAGCAGCTTAGGTACAAAGAGACAGGGGCGAGCTTTCTTT.

CDR3 coding DNA: TGTGCCATCAGCCCGGGACAGGGAAGCACCGGGGAGCTGTTTTTT. As protein: CAISPGQGSTGELFF. The chain couples TRBV10-3 to TRBJ2-2, with 9 bases fitting TRBD1. The ends lost 6 bases at V and 4 bases at J; junction bases unmatched: 6. Germline V gene lookup returns CDR1 ENHRY and CDR2 SYGVKD. The CDR3 is 15 amino acids.

The chain employs TRBV2 and TRBJ1-6; D is unclear. There are 15 residues in the CDR3. Per germline, CDR1 SNHLY and CDR2 FYNNEI. V was pared by 7 bases and J by 10 bases, with 20 bases between. Written as DNA, the CDR3 is TGTGCCAGCATAAATAGTGATAGGGATGGATCACCCCTCCACTTT. Translated, it gives CASINSDRDGSPLHF.

The chain employs TRBV2 and TRBJ2-6; 8 bases are a match to TRBD1. Germline CDR1 is SNHLY and CDR2 is FYNNEI. The V and J ends lost 1 base and 0 bases, in that order; junction bases with no gene match: 14. The CDR3 runs 21 residues. CDR3 DNA: TGTGCCAGCAGTGAAGGTAGGGAACGAGGACAGGGAAGCTCTGGGGCCAACGTCCTGACTTTC. It specifies CASSEGRERGQGSSGANVLTF.

The chain links TRBV7-9 to TRBJ2-3, with TRBD1 matching 7 bases. The length of the CDR3 is 14 residues. CDR1 is SEHNR, CDR2 FQNEAQ, per germline (reference sequence). The junction had 2 bases not matched to a gene; V was cut back by 1 base and J by 4 bases. DNA for the CDR3: TGTGCCAGCAGCTTAGGGACAGGCCCAGATACGCAGTATTTT. It is translated as CASSLGTGPDTQYF.

This rearrangement joins TRBV6-6 to TRBJ1-5; D unclear. The CDR3 consists of 14 residues. Per germline, CDR1 MNHNY and CDR2 SVGAGI (reference sequence). The V end lost 5 bases, the J end lost 0 bases, and 8 bases lay between the germline ends. The CDR3 loop is CASSLSYSNQPQHF. DNA for the CDR3: TGTGCCAGCAGTCTATCTTATAGCAATCAGCCCCAGCATTTT.

J is TRBJ1-5 and V is TRBV7-2; D is undetermined. In germline, CDR1 is SGHTA, CDR2 FQGNSA. There are 12 residues in the CDR3. Trimming removed 7 bases at V and 2 bases at J, with 6 bases between. The CDR3 spells CASTWGNQPQHF. CDR3 sequence (DNA): TGTGCCAGCACTTGGGGCAATCAGCCCCAGCATTTT.

The chain links TRBV9 to TRBJ2-5; 7 nucleotides line up with TRBD2. Trimming took 0 bases from V and 2 from J; bases not matched to a gene: 10. Germline V lookup: CDR1 SGDLS, CDR2 YYNGEE. The CDR3 covers 17 residues. The chain's CDR3 is CASSVGDYPDAQETQYF. The CDR3 DNA reads as TGTGCCAGCAGCGTAGGGGACTACCCCGACGCTCAAGAGACCCAGTACTTC.